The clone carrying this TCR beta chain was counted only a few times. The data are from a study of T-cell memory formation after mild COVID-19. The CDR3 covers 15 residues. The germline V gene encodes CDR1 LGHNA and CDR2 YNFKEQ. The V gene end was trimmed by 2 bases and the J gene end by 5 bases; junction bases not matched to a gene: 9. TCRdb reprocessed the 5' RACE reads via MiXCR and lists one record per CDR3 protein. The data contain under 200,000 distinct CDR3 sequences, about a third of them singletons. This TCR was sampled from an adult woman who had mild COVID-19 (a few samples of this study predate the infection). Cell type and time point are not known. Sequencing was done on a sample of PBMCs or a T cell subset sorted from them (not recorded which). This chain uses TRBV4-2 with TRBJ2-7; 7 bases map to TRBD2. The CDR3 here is CASSQREGFRDEQYF. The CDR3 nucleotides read TGTGCCAGCAGCCAAAGGGAGGGGTTTAGGGACGAGCAGTACTTC.